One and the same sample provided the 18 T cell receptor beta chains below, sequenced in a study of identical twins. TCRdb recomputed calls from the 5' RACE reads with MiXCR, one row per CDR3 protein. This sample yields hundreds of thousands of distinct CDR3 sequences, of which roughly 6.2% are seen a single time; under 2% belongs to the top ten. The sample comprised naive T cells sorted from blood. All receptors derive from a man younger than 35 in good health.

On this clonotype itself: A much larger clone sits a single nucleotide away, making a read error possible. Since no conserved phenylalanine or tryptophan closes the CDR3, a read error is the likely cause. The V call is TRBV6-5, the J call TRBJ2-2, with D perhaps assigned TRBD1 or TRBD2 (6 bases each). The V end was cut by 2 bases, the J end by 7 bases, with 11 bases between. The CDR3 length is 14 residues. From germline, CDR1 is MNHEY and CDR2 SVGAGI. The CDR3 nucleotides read TGTGCCAGCAGTTACCCGGGGGCTGTCGGGGAGCTGTTTGTT. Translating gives CASSYPGAVGELFV.

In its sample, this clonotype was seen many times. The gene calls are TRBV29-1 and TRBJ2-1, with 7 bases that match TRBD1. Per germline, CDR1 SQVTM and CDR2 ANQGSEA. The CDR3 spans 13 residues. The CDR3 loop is CTVQGKAYNEQFF. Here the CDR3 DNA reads TGCACCGTACAGGGGAAAGCCTACAATGAGCAGTTCTTC.

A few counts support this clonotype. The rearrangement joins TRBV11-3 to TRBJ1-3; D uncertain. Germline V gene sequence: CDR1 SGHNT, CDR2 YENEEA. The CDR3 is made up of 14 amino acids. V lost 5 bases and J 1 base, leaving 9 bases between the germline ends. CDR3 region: CASSPVASGNTIYF. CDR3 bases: TGTGCCAGCAGCCCCGTGGCGTCTGGAAACACCATATATTTT.

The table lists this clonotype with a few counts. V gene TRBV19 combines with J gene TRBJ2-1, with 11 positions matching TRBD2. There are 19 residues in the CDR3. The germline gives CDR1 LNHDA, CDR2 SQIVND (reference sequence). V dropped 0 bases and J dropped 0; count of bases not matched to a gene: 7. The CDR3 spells CASSIDLGLAEHSYNEQFF. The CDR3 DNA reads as TGTGCCAGTAGTATAGATCTGGGACTAGCGGAACACTCCTACAATGAGCAGTTCTTC.

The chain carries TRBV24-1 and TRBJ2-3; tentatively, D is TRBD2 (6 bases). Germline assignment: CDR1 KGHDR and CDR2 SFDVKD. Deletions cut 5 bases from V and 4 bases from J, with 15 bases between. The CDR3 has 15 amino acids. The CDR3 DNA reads TGTGCCACCAGTGTTTCGGGAGCTGATGCAGATACGCAGTATTTT. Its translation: CATSVSGADADTQYF.

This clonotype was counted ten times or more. This chain's CDR3 is CASSLGTGRNPSTEAFF. As DNA, the CDR3 is TGCGCCAGCAGCTTGGGGACAGGGCGAAATCCGAGCACTGAAGCTTTCTTT. The rearrangement uses TRBV5-1 and TRBJ1-1, with 8 bases lining up with TRBD1. V dropped 0 bases and J dropped 4; count of bases not matched to a gene: 11. The CDR3 contains 17 residues. Germline assignment: CDR1 SGHRS and CDR2 YFSETQ.

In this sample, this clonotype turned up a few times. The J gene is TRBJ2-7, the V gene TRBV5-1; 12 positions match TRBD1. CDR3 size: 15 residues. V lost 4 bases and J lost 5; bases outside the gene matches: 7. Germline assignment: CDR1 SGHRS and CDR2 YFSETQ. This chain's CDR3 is CASSHPGQGAHEQYF. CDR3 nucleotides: TGCGCCAGCAGCCACCCGGGACAGGGGGCCCACGAGCAGTACTTC.

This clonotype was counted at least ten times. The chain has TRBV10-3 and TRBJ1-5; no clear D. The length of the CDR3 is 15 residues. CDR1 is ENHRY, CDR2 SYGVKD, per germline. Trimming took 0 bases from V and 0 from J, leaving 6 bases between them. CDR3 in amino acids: CAISESEYSNQPQHF. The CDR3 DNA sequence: TGTGCCATCAGTGAGTCTGAGTATAGCAATCAGCCCCAGCATTTT.

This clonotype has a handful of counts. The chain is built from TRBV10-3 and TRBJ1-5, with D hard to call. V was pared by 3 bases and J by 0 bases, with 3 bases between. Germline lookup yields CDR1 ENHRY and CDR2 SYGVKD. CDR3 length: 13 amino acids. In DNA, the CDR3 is TGTGCCATCAGTGACGTTAGCAATCAGCCCCAGCATTTT. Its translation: CAISDVSNQPQHF.

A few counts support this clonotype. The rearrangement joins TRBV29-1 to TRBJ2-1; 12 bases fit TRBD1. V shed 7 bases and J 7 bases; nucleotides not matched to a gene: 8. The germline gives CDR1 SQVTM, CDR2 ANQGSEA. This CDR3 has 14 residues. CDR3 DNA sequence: TGCAGCGCCAAGGGGACAGGGGGCACGAATGAGCAGTTCTTC. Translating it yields CSAKGTGGTNEQFF.

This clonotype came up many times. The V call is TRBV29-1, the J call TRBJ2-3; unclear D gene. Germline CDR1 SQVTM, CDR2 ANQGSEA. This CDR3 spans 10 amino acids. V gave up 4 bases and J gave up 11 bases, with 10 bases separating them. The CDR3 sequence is CSVGQGEQYF. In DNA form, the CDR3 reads TGCAGCGTTGGTCAAGGAGAGCAGTATTTT.

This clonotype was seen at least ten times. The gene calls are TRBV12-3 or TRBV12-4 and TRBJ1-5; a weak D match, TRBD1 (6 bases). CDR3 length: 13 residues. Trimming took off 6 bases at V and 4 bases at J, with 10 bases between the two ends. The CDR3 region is CASRTGLNQPQHF. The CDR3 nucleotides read TGTGCCAGCAGAACAGGGTTAAATCAGCCCCAGCATTTT.

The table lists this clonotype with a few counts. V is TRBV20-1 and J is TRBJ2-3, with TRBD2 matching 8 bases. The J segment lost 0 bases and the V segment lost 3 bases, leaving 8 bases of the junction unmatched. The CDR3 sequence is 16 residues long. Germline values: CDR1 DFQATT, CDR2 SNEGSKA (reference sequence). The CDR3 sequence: CSARGTRGYSTDTQYF. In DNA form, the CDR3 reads TGCAGTGCTAGGGGGACTAGGGGGTATAGCACAGATACGCAGTATTTT.

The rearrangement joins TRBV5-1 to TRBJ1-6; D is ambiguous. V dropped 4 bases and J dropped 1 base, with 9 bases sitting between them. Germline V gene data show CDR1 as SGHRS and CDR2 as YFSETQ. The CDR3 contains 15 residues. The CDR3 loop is CASSADASYNSPLHF. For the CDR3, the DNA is TGCGCCAGCAGCGCGGACGCATCCTATAATTCACCCCTCCACTTT.

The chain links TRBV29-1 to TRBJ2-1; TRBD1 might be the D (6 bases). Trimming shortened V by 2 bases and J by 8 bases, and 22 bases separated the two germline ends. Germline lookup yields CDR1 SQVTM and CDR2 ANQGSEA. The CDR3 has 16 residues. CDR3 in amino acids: CSVEWGLKGVGDEQFF. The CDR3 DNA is TGCAGCGTTGAATGGGGTCTAAAGGGGGTCGGAGATGAGCAGTTCTTC.

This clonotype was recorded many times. This CDR3 reads CASSLALAGTDTQYF. For the CDR3, the DNA is TGCGCCAGCAGCTTGGCTCTAGCGGGAACAGATACGCAGTATTTT. The V call is TRBV5-1, the J call TRBJ2-3; 9 positions match TRBD2. This CDR3 comprises 15 residues. Trimming took 0 bases from V and 3 from J; bases not matched to a gene: 2. Germline V gives CDR1 SGHRS, CDR2 YFSETQ.

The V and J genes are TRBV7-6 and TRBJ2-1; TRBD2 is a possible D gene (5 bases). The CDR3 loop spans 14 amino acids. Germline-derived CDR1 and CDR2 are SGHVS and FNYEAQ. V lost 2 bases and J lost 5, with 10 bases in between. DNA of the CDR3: TGTGCCAGCAGCTTACCGGACGGGAACAATGAGCAGTTCTTC. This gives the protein CASSLPDGNNEQFF.

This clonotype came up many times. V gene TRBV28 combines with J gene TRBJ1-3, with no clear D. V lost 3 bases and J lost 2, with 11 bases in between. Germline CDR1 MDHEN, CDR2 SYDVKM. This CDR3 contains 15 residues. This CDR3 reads CASSFWRTTGNTIYF. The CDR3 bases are TGTGCCAGCAGTTTTTGGAGGACTACTGGAAACACCATATATTTT.